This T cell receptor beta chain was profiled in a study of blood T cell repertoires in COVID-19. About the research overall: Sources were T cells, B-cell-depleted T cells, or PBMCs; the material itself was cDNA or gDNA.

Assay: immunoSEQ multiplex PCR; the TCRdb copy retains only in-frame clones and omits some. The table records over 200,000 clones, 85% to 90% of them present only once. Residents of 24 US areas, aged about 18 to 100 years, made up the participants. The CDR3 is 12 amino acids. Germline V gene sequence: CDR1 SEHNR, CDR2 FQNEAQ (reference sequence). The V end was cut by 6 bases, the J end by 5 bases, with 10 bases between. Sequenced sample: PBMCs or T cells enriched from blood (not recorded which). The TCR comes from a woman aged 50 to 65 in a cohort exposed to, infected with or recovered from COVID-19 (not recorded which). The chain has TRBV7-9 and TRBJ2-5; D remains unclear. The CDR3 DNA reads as TGTGCCAGCAGGCCCCCAGCGGAGACCCAGTACTTC. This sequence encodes CASRPPAETQYF.